The 18 T cell receptor beta chains below were found in one sample sequenced in a study of T cells in Graves' hyperthyroidism and ophthalmopathy. The CDR3 regions of TCR beta were amplified from RNA transcripts. The TCR CDR3 was amplified in a first-round RT-PCR using the HTBI primer set. From the multiplex PCR reads, TCRdb called clonotypes with MiXCR, one entry per CDR3 protein. The sample comprises roughly 700,000 distinct CDR3 sequences, approximately 15% of which are singletons, and less than 20% rests with the top ten. The sample consisted of blood. The receptor set was obtained from a man aged 50 or older with Graves' hyperthyroidism.

Many counts were recorded for this clonotype. V is TRBV7-9 and J is TRBJ2-2; perhaps TRBD2 as D (6 bases). The germline CDR1 and CDR2 sequences are SEHNR and FQNEAQ (reference sequence). V dropped 3 bases and J dropped 3 bases, with 14 bases sitting between them. The CDR3 spans 16 residues. CDR3 sequence reads: CASSFLATIDTGELFF. Here the CDR3 DNA reads TGTGCCAGCAGCTTCCTAGCGACCATAGACACCGGGGAGCTGTTTTTT.

This clonotype was detected ten times or more. The V call is TRBV28, the J call TRBJ2-1; the D gene could be TRBD1 or TRBD2 (6 bases each). The V end was cut by 7 bases, the J end by 7 bases, with 14 bases between. Germline V gene data show CDR1 as MDHEN and CDR2 as SYDVKM. This CDR3 comprises 13 residues. The CDR3 spells CASTGAAGNEQFF. In DNA, the CDR3 is TGTGCCAGCACGGGGGCCGCCGGTAATGAGCAGTTCTTC.

As for this clonotype: A much bigger clone sits one base away, suggesting this may be a read error. The gene calls are TRBV5-5 and TRBJ1-6; 9 positions agree with TRBD1. The CDR3 is 17 amino acids. CDR1 and CDR2 from the germline V gene are SGHKS and YYEKEE (reference sequence). DNA for the CDR3: TGTGCCAGCATCTTGATCCCGGGACAGGGAAATAATTCACCCCTCCACTTT. Translation gives CASILIPGQGNNSPLHF.

This clonotype was observed many times. The chain joins TRBV24-1 to TRBJ1-1; D possibly corresponds to TRBD1 (6 bases). The CDR3 length is 13 residues. V lost 0 bases to trimming and J lost 8 bases, with 9 bases between them. Per germline, CDR1 KGHDR and CDR2 SFDVKD. CDR3 in DNA: TGTGCCACCAGTGATTTGGGGGGCGCGGAAGCTTTCTTT. It yields the protein CATSDLGGAEAFF.

This clonotype was counted only a few times. The chain employs TRBV5-6 and TRBJ1-2, with 7 bases identical to TRBD1. Germline V gene data show CDR1 as SGHDT and CDR2 as YYEEEE. This CDR3 comprises 13 residues. The ends lost 3 bases at V and 8 bases at J; junction bases unmatched: 7. CDR3 DNA: TGTGCCAGCAGCTCCGACAGGGTCTTCGGCTACACCTTC. Translating gives CASSSDRVFGYTF.

This chain connects TRBV7-2 to TRBJ2-5, with TRBD2 matching over 16 bases. J was trimmed by 7 bases and V by 5 bases; bases with no gene match: 7. This CDR3 has 16 amino acids. Germline V gives CDR1 SGHTA, CDR2 FQGNSA. CDR3 sequence (DNA): TGTGCCAGCAGCCTCGGGACTAGCGGGAGGGGACGGACCCAGTACTTC. Translating it yields CASSLGTSGRGRTQYF.

This clonotype showed up just a few times. This chain links TRBV19 with TRBJ2-1; possible D gene TRBD2, 6 bases. CDR3 length equals 15 residues. In germline, CDR1 is LNHDA, CDR2 SQIVND (reference sequence). Trimming took off 3 bases at V and 6 bases at J, with 15 bases between the two ends. The CDR3 sequence: CASSIYSGPTNEQFF. CDR3 nucleotides: TGTGCCAGTAGTATTTATAGCGGTCCAACCAATGAGCAGTTCTTC.

This clonotype was seen repeatedly, ten times or more. The rearrangement uses TRBV3-1 and TRBJ2-7; 14 bases map to TRBD2. CDR1 LGHDT and CDR2 YNNKEL come from the germline V gene (reference sequence). Germline trimming cut 4 bases from V and 5 bases from J; bases unmatched to any gene: 1. The CDR3 is made up of 14 amino acids. The CDR3 loop is CASSPGLAGDEQYF. In DNA, the CDR3 is TGTGCCAGCAGCCCGGGACTAGCGGGGGACGAGCAGTACTTC.

This clonotype was picked up many times. The gene calls are TRBV20-1 and TRBJ1-5; tentatively, D is TRBD1 (6 bases). V dropped 1 base and J dropped 3 bases, with 16 bases sitting between them. Germline CDR1 is DFQATT and CDR2 is SNEGSKA (reference sequence). The CDR3 covers 16 residues. The CDR3 DNA reads as TGCAGTGCTAGAGTGGGGGCGGGGGCCCCCAATCAGCCCCAGCATTTT. It encodes CSARVGAGAPNQPQHF.

The chain uses TRBV13 and TRBJ1-2; D may be TRBD1 (5 bases). The CDR3 is 12 amino acids. V was clipped by 5 bases and J by 5 bases, with 9 bases between them. Germline CDR1 reads PRHDT; CDR2 reads FYEKMQ (reference sequence). CDR3 region: CASSTRQYGYTF. CDR3 nucleotides: TGTGCCAGCAGCACCAGACAGTATGGCTACACCTTC.

This clonotype was seen more than once but under ten times. CDR3 sequence (DNA): TGCAGTGCTAGAGCCGGGGAAGGCACAGATACGCAGTATTTT. This codes for CSARAGEGTDTQYF. The rearrangement joins TRBV20-1 to TRBJ2-3; D might be TRBD2 (5 bases). Germline V lookup: CDR1 DFQATT, CDR2 SNEGSKA (reference sequence). The CDR3 spans 14 residues. Trimming stripped 1 base from V and 1 base from J, with 9 bases between.

J is TRBJ2-7 and V is TRBV29-1, with D perhaps matching TRBD1 or TRBD2 (5 bases each). The CDR3 extends over 12 amino acids. Germline CDR1 and CDR2: SQVTM and ANQGSEA. The CDR3 coding sequence is TGCAGTGGGGGAGAATACTCCTACGAGCAGTACTTC. It translates to CSGGEYSYEQYF.

The chain employs TRBV19 and TRBJ2-3; no clear D gene. V gave up 3 bases and J gave up 2 bases, with 18 bases separating them. Germline V gene data show CDR1 as LNHDA and CDR2 as SQIVND (reference sequence). This CDR3 comprises 17 residues. CDR3 protein: CASSIFLMAADTDTQYF. The CDR3 coding sequence is TGTGCCAGTAGTATTTTCCTTATGGCGGCGGACACAGATACGCAGTATTTT.

The chain joins TRBV30 to TRBJ1-1, with no clear D. The CDR3 has 11 amino acids. V lost 2 bases to trimming and J lost 7 bases, with 8 bases between them. Germline V gene sequence: CDR1 GTSNPN, CDR2 SVGIG (reference sequence). CDR3 nucleotides: TGTGCCTGGAGTAGGAGGGATGAAGCTTTCTTT. It is translated as CAWSRRDEAFF. The whole variable domain, remainder taken from reference TRBV30 and TRBJ1-1, is SQTIHQWPATLVQPVGSPLSLECTVEGTSNPNLYWYRQAAGRGLQLLFYSVGIGQISSEVPQNLSASRPQDRQFILSSKKLLLSDSGFYLCAWSRRDEAFFGQGTRLTVV.

This clonotype was picked up many times. The chain combines TRBV12-5 with TRBJ1-1; tentatively, D is TRBD1 (5 bases). CDR3 length: 13 amino acids. CDR1 is LGHNT and CDR2 is FRNRAP in the germline V gene. Trimming cost V 6 bases and J 8 bases, with 16 bases left between them. The CDR3 spells CASGGVPGTEAFF. The CDR3 coding sequence is TGTGCTAGTGGGGGGGTCCCAGGGACCGAAGCTTTCTTT.

CDR3 sequence: CASSFLSELNTYEQYF. CDR3 sequence (DNA): TGTGCCAGCAGCTTCCTCAGCGAGCTTAATACCTACGAGCAGTACTTC. The V and J genes are TRBV7-2 and TRBJ2-7; D unclear. The CDR3 consists of 16 residues. Trimming took 3 bases from V and 2 from J, leaving 17 bases between them. From germline, CDR1 is SGHTA and CDR2 FQGNSA. The full variable domain, in which reference TRBV7-2 and TRBJ2-7 provide the parts outside the CDR3, is GAGVSQSPSNKVTEKGKDVELRCDPISGHTALYWYRQSLGQGLEFLIYFQGNSAPDKSGLPSDRFSAERTGGSVSTLTIQRTQQEDSAVYLCASSFLSELNTYEQYFGPGTRLTVT.

This sequence joins TRBV6-4 and TRBJ2-2; D uncertain. Trimming left V 5 bases short and J 3 bases short, with 13 bases between. The CDR3 totals 15 residues. Germline CDR1 and CDR2: MRHNA and SNTAGT. The CDR3, as DNA: TGTGCCAGCAGTTACGGGTGGGAACACACCGGGGAGCTGTTTTTT. Translating it yields CASSYGWEHTGELFF.

At least ten counts were recorded for this clonotype. The genes are TRBV3-1 and TRBJ2-2; tentatively, D is TRBD1 (5 bases). The V gene lost 2 bases and the J gene lost 4 bases, with 17 bases spanning the gap. CDR1 and CDR2 (germline): LGHDT, YNNKEL (reference sequence). The CDR3 is 17 amino acids. The CDR3 loop is CASSQPDRLYLTGELFF. CDR3 bases: TGTGCCAGCAGCCAACCAGACAGATTATACCTCACCGGGGAGCTGTTTTTT.